This T cell receptor (beta chain) comes out of a study of human T cells and chemical hapten exposure. Study background: Predominantly women, the patients had alopecia areata, totalis or universalis. Points from the study as a whole: Relative to control repertoires, expanded TCRs gave rise to significantly more large CDR3 similarity clusters.

Noted time point: pre-sensitization, week 0. Treatment denoted: therapeutic diphenylcyclopropenone sensitization with weekly scalp DPC. In the library, unique molecular identifiers were attached to individual cDNA molecules. TCRdb redid the calling of the RACE reads with MiXCR, one entry per CDR3 protein. Altogether about 380,000 distinct CDR3 sequences are present, approximately 5.1% being singletons, with the ten largest covering about 2.5%. The CDR3 consists of 15 residues. CDR1 is LGHNA and CDR2 is YSLEER in the germline V gene. Trimming removed 1 base from V and 2 bases from J; junction bases left unmatched: 2. Remarks on this clonotype: Its target is unknown.

This receptor was taken from a woman aged 50 to 65 with alopecia areata. Some clones in this sample may be carry-over from other donors' samples. The J gene is TRBJ2-5, the V gene TRBV4-3; TRBD2 matches 9 bases. The sequences come from whole blood, collected in connection with sensitization to the hapten diphenylcyclopropenone (DPC). DNA for the CDR3: TGCGCCAGCAGCCAAGCTCTAGCGGGACAAGAGACCCAGTACTTC. This codes for CASSQALAGQETQYF.